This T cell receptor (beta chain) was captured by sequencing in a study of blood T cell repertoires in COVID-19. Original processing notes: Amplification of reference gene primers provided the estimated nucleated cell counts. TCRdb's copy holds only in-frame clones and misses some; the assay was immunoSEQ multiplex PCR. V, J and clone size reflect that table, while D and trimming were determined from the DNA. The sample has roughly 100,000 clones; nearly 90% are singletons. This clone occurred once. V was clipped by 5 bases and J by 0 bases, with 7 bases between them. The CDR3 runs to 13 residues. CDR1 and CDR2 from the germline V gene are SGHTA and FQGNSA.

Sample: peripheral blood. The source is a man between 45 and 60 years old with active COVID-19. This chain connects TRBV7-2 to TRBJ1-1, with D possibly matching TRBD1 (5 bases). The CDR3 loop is CASSVTVNTEAFF. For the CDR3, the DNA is TGTGCCAGCAGCGTGACAGTGAACACTGAAGCTTTCTTT.